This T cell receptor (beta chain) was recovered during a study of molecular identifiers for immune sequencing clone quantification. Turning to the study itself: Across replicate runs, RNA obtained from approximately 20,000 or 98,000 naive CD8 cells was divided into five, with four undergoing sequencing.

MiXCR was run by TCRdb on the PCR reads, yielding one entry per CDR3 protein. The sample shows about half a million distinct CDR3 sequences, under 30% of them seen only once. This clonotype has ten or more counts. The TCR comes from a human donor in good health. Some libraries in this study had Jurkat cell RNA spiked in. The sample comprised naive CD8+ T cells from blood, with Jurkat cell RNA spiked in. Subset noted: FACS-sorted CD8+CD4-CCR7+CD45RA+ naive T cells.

The CDR3 here is CASSIREAGELFF. CDR3 bases: TGTGCCAGCAGCATACGGGAGGCCGGGGAGCTGTTTTTT. The genes are TRBV6-5 and TRBJ2-2; 7 bases agree with TRBD2. CDR3 length: 13 amino acids. Trimming took 6 bases from V and 6 from J; bases not matched to a gene: 4. From germline, CDR1 is MNHEY and CDR2 SVGAGI.